Following are 14 T cell receptor beta chains from one sample sequenced in a study of cytomegalovirus exposure and HLA in healthy donors. Researchers ran the PCR with 60 Vbeta and 13 Jbeta primers. Some clones are missing from TCRdb's copy, which holds only in-frame ones; the method was immunoSEQ multiplex PCR. The table lists hundreds of thousands of clones, roughly 80% of them singletons. The specimen sequenced was PBMCs. The receptors derive from a male donor in good health and CMV-seronegative.

The V gene is TRBV29-1, the J gene TRBJ2-5; TRBD1 agrees at 7 bases. In germline, CDR1 is SQVTM, CDR2 ANQGSEA. Losses at the gene ends were 4 bases for V and 5 bases for J; bases not matched to a gene: 10. The length of the CDR3 is 14 residues. CDR3 protein: CSVVSDRARETQYF. The CDR3 nucleotides are TGCAGCGTTGTATCAGACAGGGCGAGGGAGACCCAGTACTTC.

This chain connects TRBV19 to TRBJ1-1, with 9 bases aligning to TRBD1. The CDR3 runs to 13 residues. V trimming: 6 bases; J trimming: 8 bases; junction bases outside the gene matches: 7. Germline CDR1 reads LNHDA; CDR2 reads SQIVND (reference sequence). This chain's CDR3 is CASRTGTGREAFF. DNA of the CDR3: TGTGCCAGTAGAACCGGGACAGGGAGGGAAGCTTTCTTT.

The gene calls are TRBV28 and TRBJ1-1; D not resolved. Trimming left V 3 bases short and J 4 bases short, with 3 bases between. The germline gives CDR1 MDHEN, CDR2 SYDVKM. This CDR3 spans 11 amino acids. The CDR3 region has the DNA TGTGCCAGCAGTTTCATCACTGAAGCTTTCTTT. Amino acid sequence: CASSFITEAFF.

The chain has TRBV19 and TRBJ1-5, with TRBD1 matching 10 bases. V shed 3 bases and J 0 bases; nucleotides not matched to a gene: 2. The CDR3 spans 16 residues. Germline V CDR1 and CDR2: LNHDA, SQIVND (reference sequence). CDR3 residues: CASSMDRGDSNQPQHF. The CDR3 bases are TGTGCCAGTAGTATGGACAGGGGGGATAGCAATCAGCCCCAGCATTTT.

The CDR3 reads CASSILTASEAFF. Here the CDR3 DNA reads TGTGCCAGCAGTATATTAACAGCAAGTGAAGCTTTCTTT. The chain links TRBV28 to TRBJ1-1; D is unclear. This CDR3 region has 13 residues. V lost 5 bases and J 7 bases, leaving 14 bases between the germline ends. Germline V gives CDR1 MDHEN, CDR2 SYDVKM.

The CDR3 region is CASSLVGVGGELFF. In DNA form, the CDR3 reads TGTGCCAGCAGCTTAGTGGGAGTTGGCGGGGAGCTGTTTTTT. This sequence joins TRBV7-2 and TRBJ2-2, with TRBD2 as a possible D gene (5 bases). Germline V lookup: CDR1 SGHTA, CDR2 FQGNSA. V lost 1 base to trimming and J lost 7 bases, with 10 bases between them. The CDR3 extends over 14 amino acids.

This clone is a singleton in its sample. The chain carries TRBV28 and TRBJ2-1; D gene unclear. The CDR3 covers 18 residues. CDR1 is MDHEN and CDR2 is SYDVKM in the germline V gene. Trimming stripped 6 bases from V and 0 bases from J, with 21 bases between. The CDR3 coding sequence is TGTGCCAGCAGGCCCCTTGTTCGGGTCAGAAGCTCCTACAATGAGCAGTTCTTC. It codes for CASRPLVRVRSSYNEQFF.

This sequence joins TRBV19 and TRBJ2-1, with a possible D match to TRBD1 (6 bases). The CDR3 runs 12 residues. The germline V gene encodes CDR1 LNHDA and CDR2 SQIVND (reference sequence). Trimming took 6 bases from V and 7 from J, leaving 10 bases between them. CDR3 nucleotide sequence: TGTGCCAGTAGCTTTAGGGGGAATGAGCAGTTCTTC. Encoded protein: CASSFRGNEQFF.

The chain employs TRBV2 and TRBJ2-5; 7 nucleotides align to TRBD2. Per germline, CDR1 SNHLY and CDR2 FYNNEI. The J segment lost 1 base and the V segment lost 6 bases, leaving 8 bases of the junction unmatched. The CDR3 contains 15 residues. This chain's CDR3 is CASSHALAVQETQYF. DNA for the CDR3: TGTGCCAGCAGCCACGCCCTAGCGGTCCAAGAGACCCAGTACTTC.

This chain connects TRBV19 to TRBJ1-2; D gene uncertain. Germline CDR1 LNHDA, CDR2 SQIVND (reference sequence). The CDR3 extends over 12 amino acids. Trimming removed 8 bases from V and 4 bases from J, with 11 bases in between. CDR3 DNA sequence: TGTGCCAGTCGGAGTGCTTTCTATGGCTACACCTTC. Protein sequence: CASRSAFYGYTF.

The chain recombines TRBV18 with TRBJ2-2; TRBD2 matches at 8 bases. The V gene's germline CDR1 is KGHSH and CDR2 LQKENI. The CDR3 length is 18 residues. V was clipped by 1 base and J by 7 bases; unmatched bases: 14. The CDR3 loop is CASSPLGPGSGSIGELFF. CDR3 in DNA: TGTGCCAGCTCACCACTCGGCCCCGGGAGCGGGAGTATCGGGGAGCTGTTTTTT.

The chain links TRBV19 to TRBJ2-7; 8 bases line up with TRBD1. Germline lookup yields CDR1 LNHDA and CDR2 SQIVND (reference sequence). V was pared by 7 bases and J by 4 bases, with 9 bases of the junction left unmatched. The CDR3 length is 14 residues. CDR3 residues: CASTPGTGVYEQYF. As DNA, the CDR3 is TGTGCCAGTACTCCCGGGACAGGTGTTTACGAGCAGTACTTC.

This clone came up a few times. V usage is TRBV6-4 and J usage is TRBJ2-3; 9 bases agree with TRBD1. V shed 3 bases and J 6 bases; nucleotides not matched to a gene: 4. The CDR3 consists of 14 residues. Germline loops: CDR1 MRHNA, CDR2 SNTAGT. CDR3 DNA sequence: TGTGCCAGCAGTGAGGGGACAGGGTGGGATACGCAGTATTTT. It is translated as CASSEGTGWDTQYF.

This chain joins TRBV19 and TRBJ2-5; a weak D match, TRBD2 (6 bases). TRBJ2-7 matches the DNA end more closely, so the J call is doubtful. There are 15 residues in the CDR3. Looked up from germline, CDR1 is LNHDA and CDR2 is SQIVND (reference sequence). The CDR3 DNA is TGTGCCAGTAGTACGGGACTTATGAATCCGTCCGAGCAGTACTTC. Its protein is CASSTGLMNPSEQYF.